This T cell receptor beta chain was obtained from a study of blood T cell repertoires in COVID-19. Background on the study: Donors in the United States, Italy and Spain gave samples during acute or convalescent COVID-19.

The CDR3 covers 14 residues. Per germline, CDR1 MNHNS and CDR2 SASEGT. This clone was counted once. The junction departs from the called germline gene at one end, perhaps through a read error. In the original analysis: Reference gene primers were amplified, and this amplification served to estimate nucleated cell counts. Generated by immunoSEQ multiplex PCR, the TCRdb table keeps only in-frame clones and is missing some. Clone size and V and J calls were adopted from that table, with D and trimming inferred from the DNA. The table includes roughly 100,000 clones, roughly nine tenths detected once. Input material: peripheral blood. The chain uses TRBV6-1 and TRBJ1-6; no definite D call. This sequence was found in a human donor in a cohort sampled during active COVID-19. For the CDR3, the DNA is TGTGCCAGCAGCGAAGTTGGCATAAATTCACCCCTCCACTTT. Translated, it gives CASSEVGINSPLHF.